This T cell receptor (beta chain) emerged from a study of blood T cells in healthy people across ages. Then a second PCR, running about 6 to 11 cycles, was carried out with a sample-barcoded 5' primer and a J-beta primer mix. Using its own MiXCR run on the 5' RACE reads, TCRdb lists one record per CDR3 protein. The sample gives around 1,500,000 distinct CDR3 sequences, roughly 27% of which show up once; about 7.7% is in the top ten. The CDR3 consists of 15 residues. Germline values: CDR1 KGHSH, CDR2 LQKENI. V gave up 2 bases and J gave up 8 bases; unmatched junction bases: 9. This clonotype was sampled from a woman in her 30s in good health. Sequences were obtained from blood. V is TRBV18 and J is TRBJ1-2; 9 bases agree with TRBD1. CDR3 amino acids: CASSPSGTGSQGYTF. Written as DNA, the CDR3 is TGTGCCAGCTCACCAAGCGGGACAGGGTCTCAAGGCTACACCTTC.